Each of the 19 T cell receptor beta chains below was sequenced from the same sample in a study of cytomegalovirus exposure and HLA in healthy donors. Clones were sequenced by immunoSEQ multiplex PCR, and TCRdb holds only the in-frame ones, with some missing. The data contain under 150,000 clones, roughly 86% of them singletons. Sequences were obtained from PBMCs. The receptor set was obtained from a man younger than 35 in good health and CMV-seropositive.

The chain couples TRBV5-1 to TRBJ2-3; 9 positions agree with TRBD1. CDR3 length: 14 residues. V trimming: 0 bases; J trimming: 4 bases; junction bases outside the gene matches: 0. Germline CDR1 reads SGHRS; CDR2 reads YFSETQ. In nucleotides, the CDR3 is TGCGCCAGCAGCTTGGGACAGGGGGCAGATACGCAGTATTTT. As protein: CASSLGQGADTQYF.

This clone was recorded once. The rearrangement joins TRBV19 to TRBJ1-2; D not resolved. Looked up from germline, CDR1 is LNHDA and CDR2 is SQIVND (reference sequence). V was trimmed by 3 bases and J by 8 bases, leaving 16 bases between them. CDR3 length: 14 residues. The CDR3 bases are TGTGCCAGTAGTATCCAGGAAAAAACGGGGGGCTACACCTTC. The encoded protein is CASSIQEKTGGYTF.

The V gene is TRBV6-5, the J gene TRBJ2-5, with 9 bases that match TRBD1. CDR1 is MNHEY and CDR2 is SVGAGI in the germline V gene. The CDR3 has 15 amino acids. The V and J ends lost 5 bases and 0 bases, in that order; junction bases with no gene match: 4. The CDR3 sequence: CASSMTGGDQETQYF. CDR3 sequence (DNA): TGTGCCAGCAGTATGACAGGGGGGGACCAAGAGACCCAGTACTTC.

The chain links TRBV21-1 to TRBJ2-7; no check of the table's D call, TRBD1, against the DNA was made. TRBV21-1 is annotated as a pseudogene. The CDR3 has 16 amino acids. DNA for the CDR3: TGTGCCAGCAGCACCCGGGACAGGCGTAGGTCCTACGAGCAGTACTTC. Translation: CASSTRDRRRSYEQYF.

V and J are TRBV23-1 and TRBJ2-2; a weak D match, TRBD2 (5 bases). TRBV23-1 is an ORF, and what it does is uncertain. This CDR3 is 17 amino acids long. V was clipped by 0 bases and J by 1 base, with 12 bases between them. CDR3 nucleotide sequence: TGCGCCAGCAGTCAATCCTTATTCCGGGGGAACACCGGGGAGCTGTTTTTT. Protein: CASSQSLFRGNTGELFF.

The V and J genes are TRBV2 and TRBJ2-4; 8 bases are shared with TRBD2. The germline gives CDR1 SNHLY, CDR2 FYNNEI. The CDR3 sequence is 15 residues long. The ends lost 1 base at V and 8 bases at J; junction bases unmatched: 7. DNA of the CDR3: TGTGCCAGCAGTGAAGTCGGGGTTAGCGGGGACATTCAGTACTTC. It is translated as CASSEVGVSGDIQYF.

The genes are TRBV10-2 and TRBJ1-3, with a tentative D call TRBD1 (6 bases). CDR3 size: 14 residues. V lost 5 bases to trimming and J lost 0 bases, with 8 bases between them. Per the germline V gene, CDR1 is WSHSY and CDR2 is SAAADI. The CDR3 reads CASSTDSSGNTIYF. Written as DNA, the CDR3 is TGCGCCAGCAGTACGGACAGCTCTGGAAACACCATATATTTT.

CDR3 residues: CASKEVGNQPQHF. CDR3 DNA: TGTGCCAGTAAGGAGGTTGGCAATCAGCCCCAGCATTTT. The rearrangement joins TRBV19 to TRBJ1-5, with D unresolved. This CDR3 has 13 residues. V lost 7 bases, J lost 2 bases, and 9 bases lay in between. Germline CDR1 LNHDA, CDR2 SQIVND (reference sequence).

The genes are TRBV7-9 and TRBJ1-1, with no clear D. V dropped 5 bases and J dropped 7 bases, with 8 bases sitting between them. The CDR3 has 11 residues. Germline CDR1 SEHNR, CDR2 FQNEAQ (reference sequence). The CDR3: CASSQQVEAFF. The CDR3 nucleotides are TGTGCCAGCAGCCAACAAGTTGAAGCTTTCTTT.

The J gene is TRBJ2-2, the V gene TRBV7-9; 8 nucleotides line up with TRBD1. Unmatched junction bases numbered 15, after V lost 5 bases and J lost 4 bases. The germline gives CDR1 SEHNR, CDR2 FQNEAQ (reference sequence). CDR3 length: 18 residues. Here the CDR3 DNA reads TGTGCCAGCAGCCCCCCCCCGGAGACAGGGGTCTCCACCGGGGAGCTGTTTTTT. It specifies CASSPPPETGVSTGELFF. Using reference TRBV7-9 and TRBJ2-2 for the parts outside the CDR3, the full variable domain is DTGVSQNPRHKITKRGQNVTFRCDPISEHNRLYWYRQTLGQGPEFLTYFQNEAQLEKSRLLSDRFSAERPKGSFSTLEIQRTEQGDSAMYLCASSPPPETGVSTGELFFGEGSRLTVL.

In DNA, the CDR3 is TGCGCCAGCAGCCAAGAATCGGGTCCGTGGGGAAACACCATATATTTT. Translation gives CASSQESGPWGNTIYF. The gene calls are TRBV4-1 and TRBJ1-3, with unresolved D. This CDR3 has 16 amino acids. Germline loops: CDR1 MGHRA, CDR2 YSYEKL. With 0 bases removed from V and 4 bases from J, the gap between germline ends came to 13 bases.

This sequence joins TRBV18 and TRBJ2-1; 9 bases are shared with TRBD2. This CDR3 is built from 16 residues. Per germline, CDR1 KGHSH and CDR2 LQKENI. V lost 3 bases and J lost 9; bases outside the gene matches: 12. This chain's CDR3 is CASSPSPVAGEVEQFF. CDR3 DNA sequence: TGTGCCAGCTCACCTTCTCCTGTAGCGGGAGAGGTTGAGCAGTTCTTC.

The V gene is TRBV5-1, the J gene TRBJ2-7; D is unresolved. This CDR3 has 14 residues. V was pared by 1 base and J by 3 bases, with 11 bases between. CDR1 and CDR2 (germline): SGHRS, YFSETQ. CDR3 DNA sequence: TGCGCCAGCAGCTTGATGAGTTTCAACTACGAGCAGTACTTC. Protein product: CASSLMSFNYEQYF. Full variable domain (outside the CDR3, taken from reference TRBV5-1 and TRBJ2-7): KAGVTQTPRYLIKTRGQQVTLSCSPISGHRSVSWYQQTPGQGLQFLFEYFSETQRNKGNFPGRFSGRQFSNSRSEMNVSTLELGDSALYLCASSLMSFNYEQYFGPGTRLTVT.

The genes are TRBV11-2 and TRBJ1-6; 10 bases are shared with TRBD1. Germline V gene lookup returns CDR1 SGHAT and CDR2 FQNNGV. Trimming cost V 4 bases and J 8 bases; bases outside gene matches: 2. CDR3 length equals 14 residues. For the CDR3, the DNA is TGTGCCAGCAGCTCCGACAGGGGGCATTCACCCCTCCACTTT. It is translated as CASSSDRGHSPLHF.

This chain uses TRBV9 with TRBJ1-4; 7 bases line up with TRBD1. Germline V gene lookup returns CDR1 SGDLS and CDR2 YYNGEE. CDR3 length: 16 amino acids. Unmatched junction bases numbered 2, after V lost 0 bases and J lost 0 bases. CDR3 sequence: CASSVGGTATNEKLFF. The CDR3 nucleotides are TGTGCCAGCAGCGTAGGAGGGACAGCAACTAATGAAAAACTGTTTTTT.

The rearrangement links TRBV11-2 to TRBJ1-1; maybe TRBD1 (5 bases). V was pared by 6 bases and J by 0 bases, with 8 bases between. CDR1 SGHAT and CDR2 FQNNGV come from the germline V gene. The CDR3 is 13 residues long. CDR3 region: CASRGVLNTEAFF. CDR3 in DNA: TGTGCCAGCAGAGGGGTCCTGAACACTGAAGCTTTCTTT. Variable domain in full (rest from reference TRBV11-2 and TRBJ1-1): EAGVAQSPRYKIIEKRQSVAFWCNPISGHATLYWYQQILGQGPKLLIQFQNNGVVDDSQLPKDRFSAERLKGVDSTLKIQPAKLEDSAVYLCASRGVLNTEAFFGQGTRLTVV.

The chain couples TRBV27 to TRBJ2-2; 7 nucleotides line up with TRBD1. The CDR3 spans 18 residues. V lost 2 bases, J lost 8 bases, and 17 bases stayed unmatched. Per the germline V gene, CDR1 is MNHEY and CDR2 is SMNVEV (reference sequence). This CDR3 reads CASSLEPRLWQGEGELFF. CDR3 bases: TGTGCCAGCAGTTTAGAACCGCGGTTATGGCAGGGGGAGGGGGAGCTGTTTTTT.

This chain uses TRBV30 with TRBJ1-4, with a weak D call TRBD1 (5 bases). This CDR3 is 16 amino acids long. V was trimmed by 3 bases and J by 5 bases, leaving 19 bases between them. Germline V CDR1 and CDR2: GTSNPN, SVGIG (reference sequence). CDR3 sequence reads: CAWREGIGGNNEKLFF. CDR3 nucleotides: TGTGCCTGGAGGGAAGGGATCGGGGGTAACAATGAAAAACTGTTTTTT. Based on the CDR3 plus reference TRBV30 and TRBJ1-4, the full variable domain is SQTIHQWPATLVQPVGSPLSLECTVEGTSNPNLYWYRQAAGRGLQLLFYSVGIGQISSEVPQNLSASRPQDRQFILSSKKLLLSDSGFYLCAWREGIGGNNEKLFFGSGTQLSVL.

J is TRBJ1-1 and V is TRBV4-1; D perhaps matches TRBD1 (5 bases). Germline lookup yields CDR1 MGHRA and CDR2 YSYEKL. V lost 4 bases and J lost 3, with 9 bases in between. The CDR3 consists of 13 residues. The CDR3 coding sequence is TGCGCCAGCAGCCTGTGGGGCCACACTGAAGCTTTCTTT. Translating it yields CASSLWGHTEAFF.